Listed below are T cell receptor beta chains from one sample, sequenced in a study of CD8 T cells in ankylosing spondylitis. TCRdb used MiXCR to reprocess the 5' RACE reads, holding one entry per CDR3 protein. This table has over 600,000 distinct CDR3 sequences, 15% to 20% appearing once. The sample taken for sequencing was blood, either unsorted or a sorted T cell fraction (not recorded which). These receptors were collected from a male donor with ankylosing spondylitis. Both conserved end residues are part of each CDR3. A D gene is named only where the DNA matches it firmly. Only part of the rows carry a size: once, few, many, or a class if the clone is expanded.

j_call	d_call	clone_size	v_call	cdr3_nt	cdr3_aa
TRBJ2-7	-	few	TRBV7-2	TGTGCCAGCAGCTTATATGACAACGCCTACGAGCAGTACTTC	CASSLYDNAYEQYF
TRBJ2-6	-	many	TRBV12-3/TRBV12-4	TGTGCCAGCAGTTTCCCCGAGTCTGGGGCCAACGTCCTGACTTTC	CASSFPESGANVLTF
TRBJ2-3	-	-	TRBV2	TGTGCCAGCACCGAGGCGTTATCTGGAGATACGCAGTATTTT	CASTEALSGDTQYF
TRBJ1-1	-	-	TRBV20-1	TGCAGTGCTGGGGGTAGTGGGATGAACACTGAAGCTTTCTTT	CSAGGSGMNTEAFF
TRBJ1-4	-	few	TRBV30	TGTGCCTGGAGTGTGGACTCATCGGGGGAAAAACTGTTTTTT	CAWSVDSSGEKLFF
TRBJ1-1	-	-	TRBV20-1	TGCAGTGCTAGTGGTTTTAGTGTTCTGAACACTGAAGCTTTCTTT	CSASGFSVLNTEAFF
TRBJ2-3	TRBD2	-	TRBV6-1	TGTGCCAGCAGGGGGACTAGCGGGACTGTAGTAAATACGCAGTATTTT	CASRGTSGTVVNTQYF
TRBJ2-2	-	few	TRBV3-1	TGTGCCAGCATGCCCGGGTACACCGGGGAGCTGTTTTTT	CASMPGYTGELFF
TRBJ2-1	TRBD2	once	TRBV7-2	TGTGCCAGCAGCGATAGCGGGAACTATGAGCAGCTCTTC	CASSDSGNYEQLF
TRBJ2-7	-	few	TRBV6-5	TGTGCCAGCAGTTACTCGGGGTCGCGATCCTACGAGCAGTACTTC	CASSYSGSRSYEQYF
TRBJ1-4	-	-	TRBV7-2	TGTGCCAGCAGCTACCAGCCGGGGCGTAATGAAAAACTGTTTTTT	CASSYQPGRNEKLFF
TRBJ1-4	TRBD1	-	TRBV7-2	TGTGCCAGCGGGATTCCGGGACAGAATGAAAAACTGTTTTTT	CASGIPGQNEKLFF
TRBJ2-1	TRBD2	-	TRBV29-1	TGCAGCGGGTTTTCGGTTAGCGGGGTGACCTACAATGAGCAGTTCTTC	CSGFSVSGVTYNEQFF